Below, 23 T cell receptor beta chains from the same sample are listed, as sequenced in a study of CD8+ T cells in alopecia areata. RNA was extracted and reverse transcribed into cDNA as the sequencing template. Using immunoSEQ multiplex PCR, the repertoire was profiled, and TCRdb retains in-frame clones only, with some absent. The repertoire holds 150,000 to 200,000 clones, with around 64% as singletons. This specimen was CD8+ T cells sorted from blood, taken at week 0. These receptors were collected from a human donor with alopecia areata.

This chain links TRBV29-1 with TRBJ1-4; a possible D gene is TRBD1 (6 bases). The CDR3 runs to 13 residues. Per germline, CDR1 SQVTM and CDR2 ANQGSEA. The CDR3 DNA reads as TGCTCACCTTGTGAAGTGGGGGCTGAAAAACTGTTTTTT. Translated: CSPCEVGAEKLFF.

Written as DNA, the CDR3 is TGCAGCGCCGGGGACAGGGTAACCGGGGAGCTGTTTTTT. Translation: CSAGDRVTGELFF. This chain links TRBV29-1 with TRBJ2-2; 9 bases align to TRBD1. The ends lost 7 bases at V and 5 bases at J; junction bases unmatched: 5. CDR3 size: 13 residues. The germline gives CDR1 SQVTM, CDR2 ANQGSEA.

This clone has a single count. The gene calls are TRBV5-1 and TRBJ2-3; possibly TRBD1 for D (5 bases). Per germline, CDR1 SGHRS and CDR2 YFSETQ. The CDR3 is 14 amino acids. V was cut by 1 base and J by 4 bases, with 10 bases left in between. CDR3 sequence reads: CASSLWQGSDTQYF. In DNA, the CDR3 is TGCGCCAGCAGCTTGTGGCAGGGCTCAGATACGCAGTATTTT.

The chain has TRBV5-1 and TRBJ2-7; D not resolved. CDR1 SGHRS and CDR2 YFSETQ come from the germline V gene. The CDR3 extends over 14 amino acids. V was clipped by 0 bases and J by 3 bases, with 10 bases between them. The CDR3 spells CASSLVGSYYEQYF. In DNA form, the CDR3 reads TGCGCCAGCAGCTTGGTCGGCAGTTACTACGAGCAGTACTTC. Looking up the rest from reference TRBV5-1 and TRBJ2-7 gives the full variable domain: KAGVTQTPRYLIKTRGQQVTLSCSPISGHRSVSWYQQTPGQGLQFLFEYFSETQRNKGNFPGRFSGRQFSNSRSEMNVSTLELGDSALYLCASSLVGSYYEQYFGPGTRLTVT.

The V gene is TRBV9, the J gene TRBJ2-3; D uncertain. This CDR3 comprises 15 residues. Germline loops: CDR1 SGDLS, CDR2 YYNGEE. The V end lost 4 bases, the J end lost 0 bases, and 12 bases lay between the germline ends. CDR3 nucleotide sequence: TGTGCCAGCAGCTATCAGGCAGCTAGCACAGATACGCAGTATTTT. It yields the protein CASSYQAASTDTQYF.

This clone was seen a few times. The chain carries TRBV2 and TRBJ2-5; tentative D call: TRBD1 (6 bases). The CDR3 length is 12 residues. V was trimmed by 11 bases and J by 2 bases, leaving 12 bases between them. Germline V gene sequence: CDR1 SNHLY, CDR2 FYNNEI. CDR3: CAGKDRQETQYF. For the CDR3, the DNA is TGTGCCGGAAAGGACAGACAAGAGACCCAGTACTTC.

The rearrangement links TRBV27 to TRBJ1-1; D is perhaps TRBD1 (5 bases). The CDR3 length is 15 residues. Germline values: CDR1 MNHEY, CDR2 SMNVEV (reference sequence). V lost 4 bases and J lost 10, with 22 bases in between. This CDR3 is CASSSSAPGPGGAFF. In DNA form, the CDR3 reads TGTGCCAGCAGTTCGTCGGCACCGGGGCCCGGTGGAGCTTTCTTT.

This clone has only a few counts. The J gene is TRBJ1-4, the V gene TRBV7-9; 9 bases align to TRBD1. CDR1 is SEHNR, CDR2 FQNEAQ, per germline (reference sequence). The V gene end was trimmed by 3 bases and the J gene end by 7 bases; junction bases not matched to a gene: 9. CDR3 length: 16 residues. CDR3 sequence: CASSLGTGGVGEKLFF. The CDR3 DNA reads as TGTGCCAGCAGCTTGGGCACAGGGGGCGTTGGTGAAAAACTGTTTTTT.

V usage is TRBV10-3 and J usage is TRBJ1-2, with D uncertain. Trimming took 8 bases from V and 2 from J, leaving 15 bases between them. The CDR3 has 14 amino acids. Germline CDR1 ENHRY, CDR2 SYGVKD. The CDR3 loop is CAILTAEGNYGYTF. In nucleotides, the CDR3 is TGTGCCATCCTAACAGCGGAAGGGAACTATGGCTACACCTTC.

This sequence joins TRBV5-6 and TRBJ2-5; 8 bases fit TRBD1. The CDR3 is 14 amino acids. Trimming at V came to 0 bases and at J to 2 bases, leaving 0 bases not matched to a gene. Germline V gene sequence: CDR1 SGHDT, CDR2 YYEEEE. CDR3 DNA sequence: TGTGCCAGCAGCTTGGGGACAGGGCAAGAGACCCAGTACTTC. This translates into CASSLGTGQETQYF.

The chain uses TRBV7-9 and TRBJ1-5; D is unresolved. In germline, CDR1 is SEHNR, CDR2 FQNEAQ (reference sequence). The CDR3 spans 14 residues. With 5 bases removed from V and 0 bases from J, the gap between germline ends came to 8 bases. Here the CDR3 reads CASSLSYSNQPQHF. The CDR3 nucleotides are TGTGCCAGCAGCCTTTCTTATAGCAATCAGCCCCAGCATTTT.

The chain has TRBV2 and TRBJ2-3; D ambiguous. The V gene's germline CDR1 is SNHLY and CDR2 FYNNEI. The CDR3 is made up of 13 amino acids. Trimming took 10 bases from V and 0 from J, leaving 11 bases between them. The CDR3, as DNA: TGTGCCACCCTATGGGCAAGCACAGATACGCAGTATTTT. It codes for CATLWASTDTQYF.

V usage is TRBV6-5 and J usage is TRBJ1-1; D is possibly TRBD1 (5 bases). The CDR3 runs 13 residues. V gave up 2 bases and J gave up 4 bases, with 8 bases separating them. CDR1 is MNHEY and CDR2 is SVGAGI in the germline V gene. In nucleotides, the CDR3 is TGTGCCAGCAGTTACCCAGGGTCCACTGAAGCTTTCTTT. The encoded protein is CASSYPGSTEAFF.

The chain recombines TRBV13 with TRBJ1-1; 7 positions agree with TRBD1. Trimming at V came to 11 bases and at J to 5 bases, leaving 8 bases not matched to a gene. Germline V gives CDR1 PRHDT, CDR2 FYEKMQ (reference sequence). The CDR3 sequence is 12 residues long. The CDR3 loop is CAGEGARTEAFF. Here the CDR3 DNA reads TGTGCCGGGGAGGGGGCTAGGACTGAAGCTTTCTTT. Together with reference TRBV13 and TRBJ1-1, the CDR3 gives the full variable domain: AAGVIQSPRHLIKEKRETATLKCYPIPRHDTVYWYQQGPGQDPQFLISFYEKMQSDKGSIPDRFSAQQFSDYHSELNMSSLELGDSALYFCAGEGARTEAFFGQGTRLTVV.

V is TRBV13 and J is TRBJ2-1; a weak D match, TRBD2 (5 bases). Trimming took off 4 bases at V and 0 bases at J, with 16 bases between the two ends. The CDR3 runs to 17 residues. The germline V gene encodes CDR1 PRHDT and CDR2 FYEKMQ (reference sequence). The CDR3 loop reads CASSSPRVASSYNEQFF. The DNA for the CDR3 is TGTGCCAGCAGCTCTCCCCGGGTAGCGAGCTCCTACAATGAGCAGTTCTTC.

The genes are TRBV9 and TRBJ2-7, with D tentatively TRBD1 (6 bases). Trimming pared 4 bases from V and 3 bases from J, leaving 14 bases between. Germline-derived CDR1 and CDR2 are SGDLS and YYNGEE. The CDR3 totals 14 residues. The CDR3 DNA reads TGTGCCAGCAGCCCTTCCGGGACACACTACGAGCAGTACTTC. Translation gives CASSPSGTHYEQYF. Full variable domain (outside the CDR3, taken from reference TRBV9 and TRBJ2-7): DSGVTQTPKHLITATGQRVTLRCSPRSGDLSVYWYQQSLDQGLQFLIQYYNGEERAKGNILERFSAQQFPDLHSELNLSSLELGDSALYFCASSPSGTHYEQYFGPGTRLTVT.

V usage is TRBV30 and J usage is TRBJ1-4, with D tentatively TRBD1 (6 bases). The CDR3 consists of 11 residues. V lost 4 bases and J lost 8, with 8 bases in between. CDR1 is GTSNPN, CDR2 SVGIG, per germline (reference sequence). CDR3 bases: TGTGCCTGGAACCAGGGGGAAAAACTGTTTTTT. It codes for CAWNQGEKLFF.

The chain links TRBV27 to TRBJ1-1; D gene unclear. Trimming shortened V by 2 bases and J by 7 bases, and 14 bases separated the two germline ends. CDR3 size: 14 residues. Per the germline V gene, CDR1 is MNHEY and CDR2 is SMNVEV (reference sequence). The CDR3, as DNA: TGTGCCAGCAGTTTAAGGGTTGGAGGAGATGAAGCTTTCTTT. Its translation: CASSLRVGGDEAFF.

V and J are TRBV27 and TRBJ1-1; TRBD1 agrees at 7 bases. The J segment lost 6 bases and the V segment lost 2 bases, leaving 6 bases of the junction unmatched. Germline assignment: CDR1 MNHEY and CDR2 SMNVEV (reference sequence). This CDR3 is built from 14 residues. The CDR3, as DNA: TGTGCCAGCAGTTTAAGAGGGGGCGCCTCTGAAGCTTTCTTT. Translating gives CASSLRGGASEAFF.

Here the CDR3 reads CASSGELAYTDTQYF. DNA of the CDR3: TGTGCCAGCAGCGGGGAGTTAGCGTATACAGATACGCAGTATTTT. This rearrangement joins TRBV6-1 to TRBJ2-3; tentatively, D is TRBD2 (5 bases). The CDR3 is 15 residues long. Germline V CDR1 and CDR2: MNHNS, SASEGT. The germline V and J ends were trimmed by 6 bases and 3 bases, with 16 bases remaining between them.

The V call is TRBV27, the J call TRBJ2-1; D call uncertain. The V and J ends lost 5 bases and 0 bases respectively, with 14 bases between them. The CDR3 length is 16 residues. Germline loops: CDR1 MNHEY, CDR2 SMNVEV (reference sequence). Here the CDR3 DNA reads TGTGCCAGCAGTACGTTGACAAGAAGCTCCTACAATGAGCAGTTCTTC. This translates into CASSTLTRSSYNEQFF.

The V and J genes are TRBV5-1 and TRBJ2-4; D possibly matches TRBD1 or TRBD2 (5 bases each). The CDR3 length is 12 residues. Trimming took off 7 bases at V and 5 bases at J, with 10 bases between the two ends. Germline V CDR1 and CDR2: SGHRS, YFSETQ. DNA of the CDR3: TGCGCCAGCCGGGACGCAGAAAACATTCAGTACTTC. Protein sequence: CASRDAENIQYF.

This clone was observed a handful of times. The V and J genes are TRBV15 and TRBJ2-7; 8 bases are a match to TRBD2. V dropped 1 base and J dropped 3; count of bases not matched to a gene: 2. Per germline, CDR1 LNHNV and CDR2 YYDKDF (reference sequence). This CDR3 has 14 amino acids. The CDR3 sequence is CATSRAGGHYEQYF. For the CDR3, the DNA is TGTGCCACCAGCAGAGCGGGAGGGCACTACGAGCAGTACTTC.